What follows are 8 T cell receptor beta chains derived from one specimen sequenced in a study of monozygotic twins with inflammatory bowel disease. TCRdb derives one entry per CDR3 protein from the 5' RACE reads, leaving out DNA. The sample holds more than 300,000 distinct CDR3 sequences. What was sequenced was blood. The receptors derive from a human donor with ulcerative colitis or Crohn's disease, or a healthy co-twin of an affected twin (not recorded which).

This chain joins TRBV2 and TRBJ2-1; absent DNA, TCRdb's TRBD2 call cannot be checked. CDR3 length equals 17 residues. CDR1 is SNHLY, CDR2 FYNNEI, per germline. CDR3: CASSERGSSGVYNEQFF.

The chain joins TRBV5-1 to TRBJ1-5; TCRdb indicates TRBD1, and absent DNA this call remains unverified. CDR3 size: 14 residues. Germline V gives CDR1 SGHRS, CDR2 YFSETQ. This CDR3 reads CASSPTGFNQPQHF.

This rearrangement joins TRBV24-1 to TRBJ1-2. This CDR3 spans 12 amino acids. CDR1 KGHDR and CDR2 SFDVKD come from the germline V gene. The CDR3 sequence: CATSDPGLGYTF.

The rearrangement uses TRBV5-1 and TRBJ1-6; without DNA, the TCRdb call of TRBD1 cannot be checked. The CDR3 runs to 14 residues. Germline assignment: CDR1 SGHRS and CDR2 YFSETQ. The CDR3 here is CASSAGTINSPLHF.

The gene calls are TRBV7-2 and TRBJ1-6; lacking DNA, the TRBD1 call made by TCRdb goes unchecked. Germline CDR1 and CDR2: SGHTA and FQGNSA. The CDR3 has 16 amino acids. CDR3 region: CASREGTGVLNSPLHF.

The chain uses TRBV3-1 and TRBJ2-4; TCRdb gives TRBD1 as the D gene, but with no DNA this cannot be confirmed. The CDR3 runs to 15 residues. Germline CDR1 and CDR2: LGHDT and YNNKEL (reference sequence). The CDR3 protein is CASSQQGARFDIQYF.

The V call is TRBV28, the J call TRBJ2-7; without DNA, the TCRdb call of TRBD2 cannot be checked. Looked up from germline, CDR1 is MDHEN and CDR2 is SYDVKM. CDR3 length: 15 residues. CDR3 in amino acids: CASSLGQSPSYEQYF.

The V call is TRBV4-2, the J call TRBJ2-1; the D gene TCRdb calls, TRBD2, cannot be checked with no DNA. CDR3 size: 16 residues. The germline gives CDR1 LGHNA, CDR2 YNFKEQ. The CDR3 loop is CASSQDLAGGKNEQFF.